The clone carrying this TCR beta chain was seen a few times. The antigen remains undetermined. The junction and the germline gene differ at one end; a read error may be behind it. The data were taken from a study of OX40 agonist ivuxolimab in advanced cancers. Study in general: Cohort: roughly 79% men, mean age approximately 60, aged roughly 23 to 79. Study-level results: With doses of 0.1 to 3.0 mg/kg, CD4+ and CD8+ blood T cells had undergone clonal expansion by week 6.

Germline CDR1 is MDHEN and CDR2 is SYDVKM. The CDR3 covers 14 residues. Sequencing was performed with immunoSEQ multiplex PCR; in TCRdb, only in-frame clones are kept and a portion is missing. The data show under 80,000 clones, more than 75% seen once. V is TRBV28 and J is TRBJ1-2, with D perhaps matching TRBD1 (5 bases). The sequencing used CD4+ or CD8+ T cells sorted from blood, collected in a trial of the OX40 agonist ivuxolimab. The receptor's source is an adult with an advanced solid tumor such as melanoma, head and neck, liver or kidney cancer. The CDR3 region is CASSSTALTMRGAF. The CDR3 DNA reads TGTGCCAGCAGTTCGACAGCTCTAACTATGCGGGGGGCCTTC.